The rows below give T cell receptor beta chains drawn from one sample of a study of graft-versus-host responses after intestinal transplantation. TCRdb keeps only in-frame clones here, not all; method: immunoSEQ multiplex PCR. The data hold fewer than 4,500 clones, with 75% observed a single time. The sequenced sample was ileum tissue, obtained 105 days after intestinal transplantation. These receptor sequences come from a human patient who received an intestinal transplant, so some T cells may come from the graft donor. The CDR3 runs from the conserved cysteine through the conserved F or W. Fields, in order: CDR3 DNA, CDR3 protein, D gene, J gene, clone size, V gene. D genes are given only for firm matches. Clone size is stated in some rows and not others, as once, few, many or a class when expanded.

TGTGCCAGCAGCTTAGCTAGCGGGGGGCCAGCCGGGGAGCTGTTTTTT | CASSLASGGPAGELFF | TRBD2 | TRBJ2-2 | - | TRBV7-9
TGTGCCAGTAGTCACAGGGCAAGGACTGAAGCTTTCTTT | CASSHRARTEAFF | - | TRBJ1-1 | - | TRBV19
TGTGCCACGACATCCGGACAGGCCAACTTCGGGGAGCTGTTTTTT | CATTSGQANFGELFF | TRBD1 | TRBJ2-2 | - | TRBV6-6
TGCGCCAGCAGGACAGACAGGGCGCGGATAAGTAATTCACCCCTCCACTTT | CASRTDRARISNSPLHF | TRBD1 | TRBJ1-6 | - | TRBV5-1
TGTGCCAGCAGCAAAGACGGACAGGGTGTTAAGAGCAATCAGCCCCAGCATTTT | CASSKDGQGVKSNQPQHF | - | TRBJ1-5 | once | TRBV21-1
TGCGCCAACCCTACGCCCTCACAAGAGACCCAGTACTTC | CANPTPSQETQYF | - | TRBJ2-5 | - | TRBV10-1
TGTGCCAGCAGCTTGGCAGGGGGCAATCAGCCCCAGCATTTT | CASSLAGGNQPQHF | - | TRBJ1-5 | - | TRBV5-8
TGTGCCAGCAGTGAGCCACAACTAGGAAGCGACGGGGAGCTGTTTTTT | CASSEPQLGSDGELFF | - | TRBJ2-2 | - | TRBV6-4
TGTGCCAGCAGCTTGGGCCAGACAGTTTCTAGCACAGATACGCAGTATTTT | CASSLGQTVSSTDTQYF | - | TRBJ2-3 | few | TRBV5-6
TGTGCCAGCAGCTTAGGGTCCAGCCTTCGAAACACCATATATTTT | CASSLGSSLRNTIYF | - | TRBJ1-3 | - | TRBV11-2
TGTGCCAGCAGTTCGACAGCTTGGGGCAACTCACCCCTCCACTTT | CASSSTAWGNSPLHF | - | TRBJ1-6 | - | TRBV27
TGTGCCAGCAGCTCGACAGGTCTCTATGGCTACACCTTC | CASSSTGLYGYTF | - | TRBJ1-2 | - | TRBV5-6
TGTGCCAGCAGCTTAGGGGTTGTAGAGGAAAAACTGTTTTTT | CASSLGVVEEKLFF | - | TRBJ1-4 | - | TRBV13
TGTGCCAGCAGCCCCTGGACAGGGGGCTCCTACGAGCAGTACTTC | CASSPWTGGSYEQYF | TRBD1 | TRBJ2-7 | - | TRBV7-9